Following are 18 T cell receptor beta chains from one sample sequenced in a study of cytomegalovirus exposure and HLA in healthy donors (TCRdb year 2017). The library relied on the immunoSEQ multiplex PCR assay. For the multiplex PCR, a mixture combining 60 forward primers for TCR Vbeta segments and 13 reverse primers for TCR Jbeta segments was used. TCRdb took this table from immuneACCESS and kept in-frame rearrangements with V and J called. Such tables lack part of the clones; where checked against another copy, unresolved V genes explain under half of the gap, and the rest is unexplained. The sample yields 110,000 to 150,000 clones; over 80% were counted once. The ten largest account for more than 3% of the sample. The specimen was PBMCs. These receptors came from a male donor in good health and CMV-seronegative.

The gene calls are TRBV28 and TRBJ2-5; 9 nucleotides match TRBD1. With V trimmed by 6 bases and J by 4 bases, 9 bases remained unmatched. The CDR3 consists of 15 residues. From germline, CDR1 is MDHEN and CDR2 SYDVKM. This CDR3 reads CASRSPGQGGETQYF. The CDR3 DNA reads TGTGCCAGCAGGTCGCCGGGACAGGGAGGAGAGACCCAGTACTTC.

This chain joins TRBV27 and TRBJ1-4; TRBD1 aligns across 7 bases. This CDR3 spans 16 amino acids. CDR1 MNHEY and CDR2 SMNVEV come from the germline V gene (reference sequence). The trim removed 8 bases at V and 8 bases at J, leaving 17 bases unmatched. CDR3 sequence reads: CASRPVRRGREEKLFF. The CDR3 nucleotides read TGTGCCAGCCGTCCGGTGAGGAGGGGGCGAGAAGAAAAACTGTTTTTT. Using reference TRBV27 and TRBJ1-4 for the parts outside the CDR3, the full variable domain is EAQVTQNPRYLITVTGKKLTVTCSQNMNHEYMSWYRQDPGLGLRQIYYSMNVEVTDKGDVPEGYKVSRKEKRNFPLILESPSPNQTSLYFCASRPVRRGREEKLFFGSGTQLSVL.

V gene TRBV2 combines with J gene TRBJ2-1, with 12 bases matching TRBD2. The trim removed 6 bases at V and 4 bases at J, leaving 4 bases unmatched. The CDR3 covers 15 residues. Looked up from germline, CDR1 is SNHLY and CDR2 is FYNNEI. CDR3 coding DNA: TGTGCCAGCAGGGAGACTAGCGGGGGTTACAATGAGCAGTTCTTC. Encoded protein: CASRETSGGYNEQFF.

This chain links TRBV15 with TRBJ2-7, with 11 bases lining up with TRBD1. The CDR3 runs to 15 residues. V lost 5 bases, J lost 6 bases, and 9 bases stayed unmatched. The germline gives CDR1 LNHNV, CDR2 YYDKDF (reference sequence). The CDR3 DNA is TGTGCCACCAGCGCCACCGGGACAGGGGGGGGCGAGCAGTACTTC. This translates into CATSATGTGGGEQYF.

The chain couples TRBV6-7 to TRBJ2-3; a weak D match, TRBD2 (6 bases). TRBV6-7 is an ORF, with its function uncertain. The CDR3 is made up of 15 amino acids. The ends were cut back, 7 bases at V and 3 bases at J, with 17 bases in the middle. The CDR3 coding sequence is TGTGCCAGCACCCTGGGGGGAGTCGGGACAGATACGCAGTATTTT. It is translated as CASTLGGVGTDTQYF.

The V gene is TRBV6-5, the J gene TRBJ2-2; 10 bases align to TRBD1. The CDR3 is 16 amino acids. Germline V gene sequence: CDR1 MNHEY, CDR2 SVGAGI. J lost 6 bases, V lost 0 bases, and 4 bases had no gene match. The CDR3 bases are TGTGCCAGCAGTTACTCGAGGACAGGGGGATCCGGGGAGCTGTTTTTT. Translation gives CASSYSRTGGSGELFF.

The chain combines TRBV9 with TRBJ2-7; TRBD1 agrees at 7 bases. The CDR3 loop spans 14 amino acids. After removal of 4 bases from V and 7 bases from J, the junction contained 11 bases not matched to a gene. Germline lookup yields CDR1 SGDLS and CDR2 YYNGEE. The CDR3, as DNA: TGTGCCAGCAGCTCCGGGACAGCGAATAAGGAGCAGTACTTC. The encoded protein is CASSSGTANKEQYF.

J is TRBJ2-2 and V is TRBV19, with D possibly being TRBD2 (6 bases). The CDR3 consists of 15 residues. Germline V gene data show CDR1 as LNHDA and CDR2 as SQIVND (reference sequence). Trimming pared 9 bases from V and 1 base from J, leaving 15 bases between. The DNA of the CDR3 is TGTGCCAGCCAGATGAGGGGAGGGAACACCGGGGAGCTGTTTTTT. Translating it yields CASQMRGGNTGELFF.

The chain links TRBV25-1 to TRBJ2-7; D possibly corresponds to TRBD1 (5 bases). This CDR3 is 13 amino acids long. CDR1 is MGHDK, CDR2 SYGVNS, per germline. The V gene lost 2 bases and the J gene lost 3 bases, with 8 bases spanning the gap. DNA of the CDR3: TGTGCCAGCAGTGAAATAGACAGCTACGAGCAGTACTTC. This encodes CASSEIDSYEQYF.

A note on this clone: A junction boundary mismatches the germline segment, possibly from a read error. The chain is built from TRBV7-9 and TRBJ2-5, with D possibly TRBD2 on 5 matching bases. The CDR3 spans 15 residues. CDR1 and CDR2 from the germline V gene are SEHNR and FQNEAQ (reference sequence). The CDR3 reads CASSLALREGEAQYF. Written as DNA, the CDR3 is TGTGCCAGCAGCTTAGCTCTTCGTGAGGGAGAGGCCCAGTACTTC. The full variable domain, with the rest looked up from reference TRBV7-9 and TRBJ2-5, is DTGVSQNPRHKITKRGQNVTFRCDPISEHNRLYWYRQTLGQGPEFLTYFQNEAQLEKSRLLSDRFSAERPKGSFSTLEIQRTEQGDSAMYLCASSLALREGEAQYFGPGTRLLVL.

The chain combines TRBV7-8 with TRBJ2-3; TRBD2 aligns across 12 bases. CDR1 and CDR2 from the germline V gene are SGHVS and FQNEAQ. The CDR3 loop spans 15 amino acids. Trimming cost V 3 bases and J 4 bases; bases outside gene matches: 2. The CDR3 is CASSLGLAGPDTQYF. CDR3 nucleotides: TGTGCCAGCAGCTTGGGACTAGCGGGCCCAGATACGCAGTATTTT.

The chain joins TRBV5-1 to TRBJ2-1; 9 positions match TRBD1. The CDR3 has 15 amino acids. V was pared by 3 bases and J by 3 bases, with 4 bases of the junction left unmatched. Germline CDR1 SGHRS, CDR2 YFSETQ. The CDR3 region is CASSSGTGNYNEQFF. CDR3 coding DNA: TGCGCCAGCAGCTCGGGGACAGGGAACTACAATGAGCAGTTCTTC.

The rearrangement joins TRBV15 to TRBJ2-1; D is possibly TRBD2 (6 bases). Germline CDR1 reads LNHNV; CDR2 reads YYDKDF (reference sequence). V gave up 0 bases and J gave up 4 bases, with 16 bases separating them. This CDR3 comprises 17 residues. CDR3 sequence reads: CATSRDRGGIPYNEQFF. As DNA, the CDR3 is TGTGCCACCAGCAGAGATCGTGGGGGGATCCCTTACAATGAGCAGTTCTTC.

The chain is built from TRBV4-1 and TRBJ2-1, with 8 bases identical to TRBD2. Germline values: CDR1 MGHRA, CDR2 YSYEKL. This CDR3 spans 15 amino acids. V shed 5 bases, J shed 2 bases, and the junction held 5 bases outside the gene matches. This chain's CDR3 is CASSILAGPYNEQFF. As DNA, the CDR3 is TGCGCCAGCAGCATCCTAGCGGGCCCCTACAATGAGCAGTTCTTC.

This chain connects TRBV7-3 to TRBJ2-1; D possibly corresponds to TRBD2 (5 bases). Trimming removed 0 bases at V and 4 bases at J, with 22 bases between. The CDR3 spans 19 residues. Germline loops: CDR1 SGHTA, CDR2 FQGTGA. CDR3 nucleotide sequence: TGTGCCAGCAGCTTAACAGGGAGTTCCACGGCGAGGGCATACAATGAGCAGTTCTTC. It specifies CASSLTGSSTARAYNEQFF.

This chain joins TRBV5-6 and TRBJ1-1; no definite D call. Germline CDR1 and CDR2: SGHDT and YYEEEE. The CDR3 covers 14 residues. Deletions cut 2 bases from V and 6 bases from J, with 14 bases between. The CDR3 bases are TGTGCCAGCAGCTTTATTGCGGGGAAAGCTGAAGCTTTCTTT. Its translation: CASSFIAGKAEAFF. Full variable domain (outside the CDR3, taken from reference TRBV5-6 and TRBJ1-1): DAGVTQSPTHLIKTRGQQVTLRCSPKSGHDTVSWYQQALGQGPQFIFQYYEEEERQRGNFPDRFSGHQFPNYSSELNVNALLLGDSALYLCASSFIAGKAEAFFGQGTRLTVV.

CDR3 coding DNA: TGTGCCAGCAGCCTACTAGCGGGAGTTCACGAGCAGTACTTC. Amino acid sequence: CASSLLAGVHEQYF. The V and J genes are TRBV13 and TRBJ2-7; TRBD2 matches at 11 bases. The CDR3 is 14 amino acids. The germline CDR1 and CDR2 sequences are PRHDT and FYEKMQ (reference sequence). V was clipped by 5 bases and J by 5 bases; unmatched bases: 5.

The chain recombines TRBV4-1 with TRBJ2-5; tentative D call: TRBD1 (6 bases). Germline loops: CDR1 MGHRA, CDR2 YSYEKL. This CDR3 has 12 residues. Trimming shortened V by 4 bases and J by 6 bases, and 9 bases separated the two germline ends. CDR3 sequence: CASSPQGQTQYF. In DNA, the CDR3 is TGCGCCAGCAGCCCACAGGGTCAGACCCAGTACTTC.